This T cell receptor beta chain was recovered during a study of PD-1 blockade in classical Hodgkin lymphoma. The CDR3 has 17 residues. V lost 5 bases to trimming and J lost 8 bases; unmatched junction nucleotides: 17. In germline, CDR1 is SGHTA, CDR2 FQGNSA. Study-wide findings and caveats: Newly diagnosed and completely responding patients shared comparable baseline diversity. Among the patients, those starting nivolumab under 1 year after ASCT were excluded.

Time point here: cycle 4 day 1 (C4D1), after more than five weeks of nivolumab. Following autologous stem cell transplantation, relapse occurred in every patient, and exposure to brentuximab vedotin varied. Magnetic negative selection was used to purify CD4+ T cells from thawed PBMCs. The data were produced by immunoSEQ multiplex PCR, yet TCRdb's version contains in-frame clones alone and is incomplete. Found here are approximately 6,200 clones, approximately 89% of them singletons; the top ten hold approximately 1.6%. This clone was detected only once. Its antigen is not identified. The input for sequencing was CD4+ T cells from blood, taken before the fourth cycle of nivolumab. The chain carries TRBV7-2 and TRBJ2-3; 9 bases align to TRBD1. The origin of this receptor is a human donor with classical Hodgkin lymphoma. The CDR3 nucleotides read TGTGCCAGCAGCCCTCTGACAGGGGGTCAACCCCTAGGTACGCAGTATTTT. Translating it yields CASSPLTGGQPLGTQYF. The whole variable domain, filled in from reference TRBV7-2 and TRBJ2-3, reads GAGVSQSPSNKVTEKGKDVELRCDPISGHTALYWYRQSLGQGLEFLIYFQGNSAPDKSGLPSDRFSAERTGGSVSTLTIQRTQQEDSAVYLCASSPLTGGQPLGTQYFGPGTRLTVL.